Given below is one TCR beta chain in context. Produced via immunoSEQ multiplex PCR; TCRdb's table is partial and in-frame only. Found here are around 160,000 clones, roughly 74% of them singletons; the top ten hold roughly 13%. The sample originates from a study of blood T cell repertoires in COVID-19. Looking at the study overall: COVID-19 samples collected from the United States, Italy and Spain covered acute and convalescent phases. PBMCs, B-cell-depleted T cells, or T cells were the source of the cDNA or gDNA that made up the material.

CDR3 length equals 15 residues. The V gene end was trimmed by 4 bases and the J gene end by 1 base; junction bases not matched to a gene: 6. From germline, CDR1 is MDHEN and CDR2 SYDVKM. Specimen: peripheral blood. The sequence came from a woman at least 80 years old with acute or convalescent COVID-19. The V and J genes are TRBV28 and TRBJ2-5; 7 nucleotides match TRBD1. CDR3 residues: CASSSPRDSQETQYF. The CDR3 DNA sequence: TGTGCCAGCAGTTCCCCTCGGGACAGCCAAGAGACCCAGTACTTC.